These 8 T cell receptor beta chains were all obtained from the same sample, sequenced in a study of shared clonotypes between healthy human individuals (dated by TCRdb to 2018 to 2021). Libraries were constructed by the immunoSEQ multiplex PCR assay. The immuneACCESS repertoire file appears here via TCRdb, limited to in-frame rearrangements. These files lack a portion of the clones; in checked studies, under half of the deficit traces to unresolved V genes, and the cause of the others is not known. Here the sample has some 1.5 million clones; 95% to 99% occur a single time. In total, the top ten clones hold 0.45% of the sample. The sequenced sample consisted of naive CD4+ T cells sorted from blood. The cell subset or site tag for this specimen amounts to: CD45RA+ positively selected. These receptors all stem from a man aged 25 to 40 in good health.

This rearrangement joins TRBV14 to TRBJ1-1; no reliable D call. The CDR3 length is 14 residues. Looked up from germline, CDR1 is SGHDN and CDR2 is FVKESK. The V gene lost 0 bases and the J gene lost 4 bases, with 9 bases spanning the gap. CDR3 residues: CASSQDGYFTEAFF. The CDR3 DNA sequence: TGTGCCAGCAGCCAAGACGGTTACTTCACTGAAGCTTTCTTT. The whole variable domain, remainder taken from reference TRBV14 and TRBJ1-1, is EAGVTQFPSHSVIEKGQTVTLRCDPISGHDNLYWYRRVMGKEIKFLLHFVKESKQDESGMPNNRFLAERTGGTYSTLKVQPAELEDSGVYFCASSQDGYFTEAFFGQGTRLTVV.

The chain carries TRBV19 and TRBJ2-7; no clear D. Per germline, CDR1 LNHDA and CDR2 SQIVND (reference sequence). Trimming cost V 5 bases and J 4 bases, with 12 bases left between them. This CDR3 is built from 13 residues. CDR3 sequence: CASSPSQLYEQYF. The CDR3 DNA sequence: TGTGCCAGTAGTCCCAGCCAGCTTTACGAGCAGTACTTC.

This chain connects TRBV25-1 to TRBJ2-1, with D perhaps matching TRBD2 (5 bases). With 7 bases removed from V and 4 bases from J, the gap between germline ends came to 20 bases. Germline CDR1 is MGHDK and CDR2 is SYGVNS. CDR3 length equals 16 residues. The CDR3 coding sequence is TGTGCCAGCACCCCCCGCCGAGCGGATAAGTACAATGAGCAGTTCTTC. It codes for CASTPRRADKYNEQFF.

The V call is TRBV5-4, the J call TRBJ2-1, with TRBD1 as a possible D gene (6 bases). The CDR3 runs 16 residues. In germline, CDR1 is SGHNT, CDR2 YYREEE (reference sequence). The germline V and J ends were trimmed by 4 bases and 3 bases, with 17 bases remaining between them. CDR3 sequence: CASSSGGTRIYNEQFF. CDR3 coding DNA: TGTGCCAGCAGCAGTGGTGGGACAAGGATCTACAATGAGCAGTTCTTC.

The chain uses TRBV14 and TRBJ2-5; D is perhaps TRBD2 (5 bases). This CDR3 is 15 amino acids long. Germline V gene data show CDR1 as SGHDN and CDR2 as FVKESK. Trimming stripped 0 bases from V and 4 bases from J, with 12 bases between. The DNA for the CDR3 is TGTGCCAGCAGCCAAGATCTTCCCGGGGTAGAGACCCAGTACTTC. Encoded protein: CASSQDLPGVETQYF.

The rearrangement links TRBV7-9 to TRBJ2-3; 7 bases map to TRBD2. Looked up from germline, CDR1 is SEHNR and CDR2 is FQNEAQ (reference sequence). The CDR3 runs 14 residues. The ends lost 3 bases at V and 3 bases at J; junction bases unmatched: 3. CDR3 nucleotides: TGTGCCAGCAGCTTCGGCGGGAGAACAGATACGCAGTATTTT. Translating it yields CASSFGGRTDTQYF.

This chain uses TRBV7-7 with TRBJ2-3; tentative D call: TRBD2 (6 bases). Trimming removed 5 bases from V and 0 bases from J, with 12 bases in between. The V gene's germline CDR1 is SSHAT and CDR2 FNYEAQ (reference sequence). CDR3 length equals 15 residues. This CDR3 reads CASSRGTASTDTQYF. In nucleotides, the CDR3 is TGTGCCAGCAGCCGGGGGACGGCTAGCACAGATACGCAGTATTTT.

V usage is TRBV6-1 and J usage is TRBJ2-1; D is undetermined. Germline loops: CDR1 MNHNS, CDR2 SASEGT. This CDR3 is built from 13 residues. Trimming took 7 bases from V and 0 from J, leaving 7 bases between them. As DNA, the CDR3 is TGTGCCAGCAACACGGGCTCCTACAATGAGCAGTTCTTC. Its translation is CASNTGSYNEQFF.